This TCR beta chain was retrieved from a study of shared clonotypes between healthy human individuals. This table comes from immunoSEQ multiplex PCR, and its TCRdb copy is limited to in-frame clones, with some not included. The sample has fewer than 1.6 million clones, roughly 98.5% seen once. The sequence derives from a young man in good health. The sequencing sample was made of naive CD4+ T cells sorted from blood. Subset noted: CD45RA+ positively selected.

CDR3 region: CASSLPLGDSGPTYEQYF. CDR3 DNA sequence: TGCGCCAGCAGCTTGCCACTAGGGGATAGCGGGCCGACCTACGAGCAGTACTTC. The genes are TRBV5-1 and TRBJ2-7; TRBD2 aligns across 7 bases. The CDR3 contains 18 residues. The germline CDR1 and CDR2 sequences are SGHRS and YFSETQ. V dropped 1 base and J dropped 2; count of bases not matched to a gene: 15.